This is a list of T cell receptor beta chains from one sample in a study of T cells in tuberculosis. Only in-frame clones appear in the TCRdb table, and some are missing; sequencing was by immunoSEQ multiplex PCR. Of approximately 100,000 clones in the sample, approximately 91% were seen once. Sequencing input: CD1b-GMM tetramer-negative cells sorted from PBMCs. These receptors all stem from an adult woman with latent tuberculosis. The CDR3 runs from the conserved cysteine through the conserved F or W. The D gene is left open where the match is weak. Clone size is given for some rows only: seen once, a few or many times, or a class if the clone is expanded.

D gene	V gene	J gene	clone size	CDR3 DNA	CDR3 protein
-	TRBV19	TRBJ1-4	-	TGTGCCAGTAGTATAGGGGCCGGCGCAACTAATGAAAAACTGTTTTTT	CASSIGAGATNEKLFF
TRBD1	TRBV5-1	TRBJ2-3	once	TGCGCCAGCAGCCGGACAGGGGTTGCAGATACGCAGTATTTT	CASSRTGVADTQYF
-	TRBV7-2	TRBJ2-5	-	TGTGCCAGCAGCTTGGGATGGGAGATAGAGACCCAGTACTTC	CASSLGWEIETQYF
TRBD1	TRBV2	TRBJ1-5	-	TGTGCCAGCAGTGAAGACGCTGGGACAGGGTTTCAGCCCCAGCATTTT	CASSEDAGTGFQPQHF
TRBD1	TRBV4-2	TRBJ1-6	-	TGTGCCAGCAGCCAGGGGACAGGGGGATCACCCCTCCACTTT	CASSQGTGGSPLHF
-	TRBV29-1	TRBJ2-1	once	TGCAGCCCTATAAAGACAGGCCGGTTTTACAATGAGCAGTTCTTC	CSPIKTGRFYNEQFF
TRBD1	TRBV10-2	TRBJ2-7	-	TGCGCCAGCAGGTTACAGGGGCCAGAGCAGTACTTC	CASRLQGPEQYF
TRBD1	TRBV5-1	TRBJ2-3	-	TGCGCCAGCAGCTTGTGGGTAGGGCTCCGGACAGGGGCAGATACGCAGTATTTT	CASSLWVGLRTGADTQYF
TRBD1	TRBV6-1	TRBJ2-7	-	TGTGCCAGCAGTGGACCGGGACAGGGGAGCCCCTACGAGCAGTACTTC	CASSGPGQGSPYEQYF
-	TRBV11-2	TRBJ2-1	-	TGTGCCAGCGCAGGGGACGACAATGAGCAGTTCTTC	CASAGDDNEQFF
TRBD1	TRBV4-2	TRBJ1-6	-	TGTGCCAGCAGCCCGCCGGGACAGGGTGTACCCCTCCACTTT	CASSPPGQGVPLHF
TRBD2	TRBV13	TRBJ2-3	-	TGTGCCAGCAGCCCATCGGTAAGACTAGCGGGCACAGATACGCAGTATTTT	CASSPSVRLAGTDTQYF
TRBD2	TRBV11-2	TRBJ2-1	-	TGTGCCAGCAGCAAAGGACTAGCGGGGAGCTACAATGAGCAGTTCTTC	CASSKGLAGSYNEQFF
-	TRBV5-1	TRBJ2-7	-	TGCGCCAGCAGCTTGGGGGGGCAGTACGAGCAGTGCTTC	CASSLGGQYEQCF
-	TRBV29-1	TRBJ1-1	-	TGCAGCGTTGAGAGGGAACCTTCAGAAGCTTTCTTT	CSVEREPSEAFF
-	TRBV11-3	TRBJ2-1	-	TGTGCCAGCAGCCCACCGGACGCGGGGAATGAGCAGTTCTTC	CASSPPDAGNEQFF
-	TRBV21-1	TRBJ1-5	-	TGTGCCAGCAGCCCCCAGGGGGATCAGCCCCAGCATTTT	CASSPQGDQPQHF
-	TRBV19	TRBJ2-2	-	TGTGCCAGTAGGGCACAGGGATCCACCGGGGAGCTGTTTTTT	CASRAQGSTGELFF
TRBD1	TRBV27	TRBJ2-1	-	TGTGCCAGCAGTGGGACAGGGTCTTGGAATGAGCAGTTCTTC	CASSGTGSWNEQFF
-	TRBV30	TRBJ1-2	-	TGTGCCTGGAGATTGGACTGGGACTACACCTTC	CAWRLDWDYTF
-	TRBV19	TRBJ1-6	once	TGTGCCAGTAGTCACCCGCCCGGGGGAGCACCAATCCGTCATAATTCACCCCTCCACTTT	CASSHPPGGAPIRHNSPLHF
TRBD2	TRBV10-2	TRBJ2-3	-	TGCGCCAGCAGTGAGCGGGGGGGCACAGATACGCAGTATTTT	CASSERGGTDTQYF
TRBD1	TRBV2	TRBJ1-3	-	TGTGCCAGCAGAACCGGGGGGACAGGGGTTGGAAACACCATATATTTT	CASRTGGTGVGNTIYF
TRBD2	TRBV4-2	TRBJ2-2	-	TGTGCCAGCAGCCAAGAAAGGGGCGGGGGAAGGACCGGGGAGCTGTTTTTT	CASSQERGGGRTGELFF